The 28 T cell receptor beta chains presented below share a single source sample, sequenced in a study of T-cell reconstitution after alpha-beta-depleted transplantation in children. Unique molecular identifiers featured in how the TCRbeta library was prepared. TCRdb ran MiXCR on the PCR reads and lists one entry per CDR3 protein. The sample gives more than 120,000 distinct CDR3 sequences, more than 8% of which show up once; around a sixth is in the top ten. The sequenced sample was PBMCs, mostly from graft donor cells, obtained 180 days after TCRalphabeta/CD19-depleted stem cell transplant. Receptor source: a female patient between 2 and 15 years old who had a stem cell transplant for congenital amegakaryocytic thrombocytopenia, so the T cells may come from the graft donor.

This clonotype was seen repeatedly, ten times or more. This chain uses TRBV27 with TRBJ2-7, with TRBD1 matching over 7 bases. J was trimmed by 2 bases and V by 5 bases; bases with no gene match: 6. Germline V gene sequence: CDR1 MNHEY, CDR2 SMNVEV (reference sequence). This CDR3 region has 14 residues. CDR3 sequence (DNA): TGTGCCAGCAGTGCCAGACAGGGCCCCTACGAGCAGTACTTC. Translating gives CASSARQGPYEQYF.

This clonotype occurred a few times. The chain combines TRBV20-1 with TRBJ2-7; 10 bases are a match to TRBD2. This CDR3 contains 12 residues. V gave up 4 bases and J gave up 7 bases; unmatched junction bases: 4. Looked up from germline, CDR1 is DFQATT and CDR2 is SNEGSKA (reference sequence). This chain's CDR3 is CSATTSGLEQYF. CDR3 DNA: TGCAGTGCTACGACTAGCGGGCTTGAGCAGTACTTC.

This clonotype was detected a few times. The chain links TRBV6-5 to TRBJ1-6; D possibly corresponds to TRBD1 (5 bases). Germline V lookup: CDR1 MNHEY, CDR2 SVGAGI. The CDR3 runs to 15 residues. The ends were cut back, 7 bases at V and 7 bases at J, with 17 bases in the middle. Written as DNA, the CDR3 is TGTGCCAGCATCTCGTCAGGGCCCGCCAATTCACCCCTCCACTTT. This encodes CASISSGPANSPLHF.

This clonotype was seen many times. The genes are TRBV6-1 and TRBJ2-6; a weak D match, TRBD2 (7 bases). V lost 0 bases to trimming and J lost 4 bases, with 13 bases between them. This CDR3 contains 17 residues. Germline V gene lookup returns CDR1 MNHNS and CDR2 SASEGT. CDR3 bases: TGTGCCAGCAGTGAAGCGCCCAGCGGGACAGGGGCCAACGTCCTGACTTTC. This gives the protein CASSEAPSGTGANVLTF.

The chain carries TRBV5-1 and TRBJ1-5, with D maybe TRBD1 (5 bases). Germline CDR1 reads SGHRS; CDR2 reads YFSETQ. V gave up 1 base and J gave up 4 bases, with 12 bases separating them. The CDR3 length is 15 residues. DNA of the CDR3: TGCGCCAGCAGCTTGATCGCAGGGTCGAATCAGCCCCAGCATTTT. Protein sequence: CASSLIAGSNQPQHF.

The V gene is TRBV12-3 or TRBV12-4, the J gene TRBJ2-7, with TRBD2 as a possible D gene (5 bases). The CDR3 is 14 residues long. V dropped 5 bases and J dropped 5 bases, with 16 bases sitting between them. DNA for the CDR3: TGTGCCAGCAGTCCTTTCGTGAGGAGGAACGAGCAGTACTTC. Residues: CASSPFVRRNEQYF.

This clonotype was detected ten times or more. The chain is built from TRBV20-1 and TRBJ2-3; TRBD2 matches at 10 bases. After removal of 2 bases from V and 5 bases from J, the junction contained 7 bases not matched to a gene. The CDR3 totals 15 residues. The germline V gene has CDR1 DFQATT and CDR2 SNEGSKA (reference sequence). In DNA, the CDR3 is TGCAGTGCTAGAAAAGCTAGCGGGGGTAGAGATACGCAGTATTTT. Its translation: CSARKASGGRDTQYF.

The genes are TRBV7-9 and TRBJ2-3, with D possibly matching TRBD2 (6 bases). From germline, CDR1 is SEHNR and CDR2 FQNEAQ (reference sequence). The CDR3 extends over 16 amino acids. V was trimmed by 5 bases and J by 2 bases, leaving 17 bases between them. The CDR3 DNA reads TGTGCCAGCAGCCGGATGCGGGGCGGGACCACAGATACGCAGTATTTT. This encodes CASSRMRGGTTDTQYF.

This clonotype was detected ten times or more. The chain links TRBV28 to TRBJ2-7; D is unclear. Germline CDR1 reads MDHEN; CDR2 reads SYDVKM. The CDR3 runs to 13 residues. V was trimmed by 2 bases and J by 5 bases, leaving 10 bases between them. CDR3 nucleotides: TGTGCCAGCAGTTTACGGTCTTGGCACGAGCAGTACTTC. Translated, it gives CASSLRSWHEQYF.

This clonotype was seen ten or more times. The chain recombines TRBV5-1 with TRBJ2-1; D tentatively fits TRBD1 or TRBD2 (5 bases each). Germline loops: CDR1 SGHRS, CDR2 YFSETQ. CDR3 length equals 13 residues. V was trimmed by 7 bases and J by 9 bases, leaving 17 bases between them. CDR3 coding DNA: TGCGCCAGCCGTCTCGGAGAGAGGGGTGAGCAGTTCTTC. Translation: CASRLGERGEQFF.

This clonotype was picked up many times. J is TRBJ2-3 and V is TRBV3-1; 10 bases are a match to TRBD2. With 2 bases clipped from V and 4 bases from J, the junction kept 3 bases outside the gene matches. CDR3 length: 15 residues. Germline V CDR1 and CDR2: LGHDT, YNNKEL (reference sequence). The CDR3 region has the DNA TGTGCCAGCAGCCAACTAGCGGGGGTGGCAGATACGCAGTATTTT. It translates to CASSQLAGVADTQYF.

Details on this clonotype: Since a much larger clone is just one base distant, this may be a read error. This chain connects TRBV29-1 to TRBJ2-1; 8 nucleotides line up with TRBD2. V was pared by 7 bases and J by 8 bases, with 10 bases of the junction left unmatched. CDR3 length equals 13 residues. Germline CDR1 reads SQVTM; CDR2 reads ANQGSEA. CDR3 in amino acids: CSADREGPHEQFF. The CDR3 bases are TGCAGCGCTGATCGGGAGGGCCCACATGAGCAGTTCTTC.

The genes are TRBV28 and TRBJ2-3; no reliable D call. Trimming removed 3 bases from V and 0 bases from J, with 13 bases in between. The CDR3 covers 16 residues. Germline loops: CDR1 MDHEN, CDR2 SYDVKM. The CDR3 protein is CASSFQLDSSTDTQYF. The CDR3 coding sequence is TGTGCCAGCAGTTTCCAGCTAGACTCTAGCACAGATACGCAGTATTTT.

Only one count was recorded for this clonotype. Given a much more abundant clone one base away, this may be a read error. The CDR3, as DNA: TGCAGTGCTAGAGGTAGCGTTGGGGGAGATGCGCAGTATTTT. This gives the protein CSARGSVGGDAQYF. V gene TRBV20-1 combines with J gene TRBJ2-3; the D call may be TRBD1 or TRBD2 (5 bases each). This CDR3 is built from 14 residues. Germline lookup yields CDR1 DFQATT and CDR2 SNEGSKA (reference sequence).

At least ten counts were recorded for this clonotype. J is TRBJ2-1 and V is TRBV20-1; D not resolved. The V and J ends lost 5 bases and 8 bases respectively, with 16 bases between them. The CDR3 is 13 amino acids. Per germline, CDR1 DFQATT and CDR2 SNEGSKA (reference sequence). The CDR3 loop reads CSAGQLTTDEQFF. For the CDR3, the DNA is TGCAGTGCTGGCCAATTGACGACCGATGAGCAGTTCTTC.

This clonotype occurred many times. The gene calls are TRBV20-1 and TRBJ2-7, with 13 bases identical to TRBD2. J gave up 2 bases and V 6 bases, and 7 bases lay outside the gene matches. CDR1 is DFQATT, CDR2 SNEGSKA, per germline (reference sequence). CDR3 size: 15 residues. In nucleotides, the CDR3 is TGCAGTGCAAACGGGGGACTAGCGGGGACCTACGAGCAGTACTTC. This encodes CSANGGLAGTYEQYF.

About this clonotype itself: Germline is not matched at one junction end, which may reflect a read error. V gene TRBV6-4 combines with J gene TRBJ2-3, with 8 positions matching TRBD1. The CDR3 runs 13 residues. Looked up from germline, CDR1 is MRHNA and CDR2 is SNTAGT. CDR3 in DNA: TGTGCCAGCCGTGACAGGGGTACAGATACGCAGTATTTT. Translated, it gives CASRDRGTDTQYF.

The genes are TRBV6-1 and TRBJ1-5; tentatively, D is TRBD1 (6 bases). The CDR3 totals 19 residues. Germline CDR1 MNHNS, CDR2 SASEGT. The V end was cut by 8 bases, the J end by 0 bases, with 26 bases between. CDR3 nucleotide sequence: TGTGCCAGCTCGGAGAGAGGGGGGCCTTTCTTTTATAGCAATCAGCCCCAGCATTTT. Its protein product is CASSERGGPFFYSNQPQHF.

This clonotype appeared a few times. This chain links TRBV4-3 with TRBJ1-6, with a tentative D call TRBD1 (5 bases). The V end lost 0 bases, the J end lost 9 bases, and 15 bases lay between the germline ends. This CDR3 is 16 amino acids long. Germline V gene lookup returns CDR1 LGHNA and CDR2 YSLEER. CDR3 DNA sequence: TGCGCCAGCAGCCAAGACGGCAGGGATTATGGTTCACCCCTCCACTTT. Translating gives CASSQDGRDYGSPLHF.

In this sample, this clonotype turned up many times. The gene calls are TRBV20-1 and TRBJ2-1; the D is unclear. The CDR3 runs to 14 residues. Germline CDR1 DFQATT, CDR2 SNEGSKA (reference sequence). The ends were cut back, 2 bases at V and 4 bases at J, with 12 bases in the middle. CDR3 coding DNA: TGCAGTGCTAGAAATCCCTTTTTGTACAATGAGCAGTTCTTC. Residues: CSARNPFLYNEQFF.

There are many counts of this clonotype. The chain carries TRBV10-2 and TRBJ2-3, with D hard to call. The CDR3 totals 13 residues. Germline values: CDR1 WSHSY, CDR2 SAAADI. V was clipped by 5 bases and J by 6 bases, with 12 bases between them. For the CDR3, the DNA is TGCGCCAGCAGTCGGCGCCCTTATGATACGCAGTATTTT. Encoded protein: CASSRRPYDTQYF.

This rearrangement joins TRBV28 to TRBJ2-1; D gene ambiguous. This CDR3 comprises 13 residues. Trimming left V 5 bases short and J 1 base short, with 6 bases between. In germline, CDR1 is MDHEN, CDR2 SYDVKM. CDR3 in DNA: TGTGCCAGCAGTATTGGGTCCTACAATGAGCAGTTCTTC. It yields the protein CASSIGSYNEQFF.

The chain links TRBV7-8 to TRBJ1-1; no clear D. Trimming cost V 0 bases and J 6 bases, with 8 bases left between them. CDR1 is SGHVS and CDR2 is FQNEAQ in the germline V gene. The CDR3 consists of 13 residues. DNA for the CDR3: TGTGCCAGCAGCTTAGCAGGCCAGGCTGAAGCTTTCTTT. As protein: CASSLAGQAEAFF.

This chain joins TRBV7-8 and TRBJ2-5; D may correspond to TRBD1 or TRBD2 (6 bases each). The CDR3 has 12 amino acids. CDR1 and CDR2 from the germline V gene are SGHVS and FQNEAQ. V lost 1 base and J lost 9, with 9 bases in between. In nucleotides, the CDR3 is TGTGCCAGCAGCTTAGTGGAGGGGGCCCAGTACTTC. Its translation is CASSLVEGAQYF.

This clonotype was detected ten times or more. V usage is TRBV5-1 and J usage is TRBJ2-7, with TRBD1 as a possible D gene (6 bases). Deletions cut 4 bases from V and 2 bases from J, with 13 bases between. Germline assignment: CDR1 SGHRS and CDR2 YFSETQ. The CDR3 contains 14 residues. The CDR3 sequence: CASSQGTAAYEQYF. In nucleotides, the CDR3 is TGCGCCAGCAGCCAGGGGACCGCAGCCTACGAGCAGTACTTC.

The genes are TRBV12-3 or TRBV12-4 and TRBJ2-1, with TRBD2 identical over 8 bases. The ends lost 6 bases at V and 6 bases at J; junction bases unmatched: 10. The CDR3 is made up of 15 amino acids. The CDR3 sequence is CASSPGGGLSNEQFF. CDR3 DNA sequence: TGTGCCAGCAGCCCCGGCGGGGGGCTTAGCAATGAGCAGTTCTTC.

This clonotype was found many times. The genes are TRBV20-1 and TRBJ2-1, with D hard to call. The CDR3 runs to 15 residues. Trimming removed 4 bases at V and 0 bases at J, with 13 bases between. The germline gives CDR1 DFQATT, CDR2 SNEGSKA (reference sequence). CDR3 nucleotide sequence: TGCAGTGCTACCCTTCAACATCGCTCCTACAATGAGCAGTTCTTC. Its translation is CSATLQHRSYNEQFF.

This chain joins TRBV28 and TRBJ1-1; the match to TRBD1 covers 8 bases. Trimming took 5 bases from V and 9 from J; bases not matched to a gene: 11. This CDR3 has 14 amino acids. Germline CDR1 MDHEN, CDR2 SYDVKM. CDR3 bases: TGTGCCAGCAGTAATCTACAGGGGGTTCCCCAAGCTTTCTTT. Amino acid sequence: CASSNLQGVPQAFF.